This T cell receptor beta chain is from a study of blood T cell repertoires in COVID-19. In the study overall: From T cells, B-cell-depleted T cells, or PBMCs came the material, which was cDNA or gDNA.

In the original processing: Scientists estimated how many nucleated cells there were by amplifying reference gene primers. Profiled with immunoSEQ multiplex PCR; TCRdb holds only in-frame clones, not every one. V, J and clone size reflect that table, while D and trimming were determined from the DNA. The table has about 200,000 clones, roughly 92% seen once. This CDR3 contains 14 residues. Trimming removed 1 base from V and 3 bases from J, with 6 bases in between. Germline V gives CDR1 SGHTA, CDR2 FQGNSA. The gene calls are TRBV7-2 and TRBJ1-4; D may be TRBD1 (5 bases). The sample consisted of peripheral blood. The sequence was collected from a man in his 60s with COVID-19, enrolled during active disease. Here the CDR3 DNA reads TGTGCCAGCAGCTTAGGGGGGGCTAATGAAAAACTGTTTTTT. It translates to CASSLGGANEKLFF.